This TCR beta chain was profiled in a study of HIV-infected children after antiretroviral therapy interruption (dated by TCRdb to the late 2010s). About the full investigation: Eight children, all with CD4+ count above 500 and viral load below 50 copies/ml, were included, of whom four were on planned treatment interruption and four were on continuous treatment. For the continuous-treatment arm, samples from the corresponding weeks 0, 48 and 150 were analyzed. Exposure to EBV and CMV had been recorded for most participating children. Median age was roughly 10 years in the interruption group and over 7 years in the continuous treatment group. Interruption-arm samples came from week 0, week 12, end of interruption (week 24 or 48), and about 3 years after study end. Alongside thymic output measurements, TCR repertoires of children on planned treatment interruption were compared with TCR repertoires of children on continuous antiretroviral treatment. Paper-wide results and their limitations: The small number of patients is a limitation of the study, so the data should be interpreted with caution. An increase in the naive CD4+ Gini coefficient was observed by the end of treatment interruption, suggesting clonal expansion, and a return to baseline was observed by 3 years. Minor non-naive CD45RA+ populations, such as EMRA or stem memory cells, might be present among the sorted CD45RA+ naive cells. In the naive CD4+ repertoires of PTI patients, CDR3 sharing between time points dropped after the start of interruption, while many sequences were shared between the end of interruption and 3 years later.

The treatment or condition label, as the study defines it: PENTA 11 planned treatment interruption arm or continuous ART arm. The participants were children from the United Kingdom between 2 and 15 years old who had been on ART with at least three drugs for 24 weeks or longer. The study required cryopreserved PBMCs containing at least 5 million viable cells, and a handful of candidate patients were excluded because of low viable PBMC yield. Using a FACSAria III cell sorter, naive CD4+ CD45RA+ CD45RO- T cells were FACS-sorted out of thawed PBMCs. After sorting, the cells were fixed and RNA was extracted first with the RNeasy FFPE kit and then with the RNeasy Micro kit. This clonotype was seen only a few times. Its specific antigen is unknown. Base qualities are not at hand, and no much larger clone is one base apart. Receptors were amplified or captured by 3' RACE. TCR libraries were generated from RNA by a 3' RACE protocol incorporating unique molecular identifiers so that PCR amplification bias could be corrected. As many as 12 amplicon libraries were pooled and then sequenced on an Illumina MiSeq using v2 2x250 paired-end chemistry. As for the original processing: Decombinator was used to process the reads, assigning V and J genes and CDR3 and applying barcode-based correction of errors and PCR bias. Before Gini coefficients were calculated with the R ineq package, the repertoires were subsampled to the same depth. CDR3 similarity was assessed with GLIPH, Hamming distance and a shared triplet metric. TCRdb reran the public reads through fastp at Q25 and MiXCR, keeping productive beta chains. For every CDR3 protein sequence, its rows merge into one entry that carries the most common genes and DNA. The V and J calls and clone size are TCRdb's, not the authors'. In all, the sample holds about 40,000 distinct CDR3 sequences, and just over 6.5% of those were seen once. Roughly 0.87% of the sample is taken by the ten largest.

V loses 0 bases at its end and J loses 2 bases; junction bases beyond the gene matches: 4. The germline V gene encodes CDR1 SGDLS and CDR2 YYNGEE. The CDR3 runs 16 amino acids, cysteine and phenylalanine included. The kept DNA is CDR3 alone, 48 bases in frame from the first base. Sequencing was performed on CD45RA+ CD4+ T cells from PBMCs, pooled from several time points, taken from a donor given antiretroviral therapy, either interrupted or continuous. What this sample's cell subset or site label stands for: naive CD4+ CD45RA+ CD45RO- T cells. The origin of this receptor is a pool of human donors with HIV. The V and J segments used are TRBV9 and TRBJ2-1; TRBD2 lines up with 8 middle nucleotides. The sequenced DNA: TGTGCCAGCAGCGTAGCTCTAGCGGGTCCCTACAATGAGCAGTTCTTC. Its protein reads: CASSVALAGPYNEQFF.